This T cell receptor beta chain was observed in a study of shared clonotypes between healthy human individuals. Assay used: immunoSEQ multiplex PCR; TCRdb lists only in-frame clones, some missing. Of millions of clones detected, about 94% appear once; the ten largest clones hold roughly 1%. The naive CD8 fraction comprised CD45RO-negative cells positively selected for CCR7 and excluded terminally differentiated effector memory CD45RA+ cells. With regard to this clone: As yet, its antigen is unknown.

Trimming pared 8 bases from V and 4 bases from J, leaving 20 bases between. The CDR3 sequence is 15 residues long. In germline, CDR1 is MNHNS, CDR2 SASEGT. General study results and limits: Estimated richness values were generally larger in naive subsets than in memory subsets. Among several donors, roughly 5% of naive CD4 clonotypes were found in common.

The J gene is TRBJ1-2, the V gene TRBV6-1; weak D call: TRBD1 (5 bases). Sequencing used naive CD8+ T cells sorted from blood. This receptor was taken from a young man in good health. CDR3 protein: CASDGGGTLRYGYTF. DNA of the CDR3: TGTGCCAGCGACGGGGGGGGAACCCTCCGCTATGGCTACACCTTC.